The entry below describes one T cell receptor beta chain. Its antigen is as yet unknown. The data were produced by immunoSEQ multiplex PCR, yet TCRdb's version contains in-frame clones alone and is incomplete. This sample carries 40,000 to 50,000 clones, around three quarters of them seen once, and the ten largest clones take around 15%. This entry is derived from a study of vaccination effects on CD4 cells after COVID-19. General study findings and limits: Convalescent patients numbered few in the study; early post-infection timepoints were missing entirely.

Antigen-specific CD4+ T cell clonotypes were called by their expansion after viral peptide-pool culture in ViraFEST. The culture ran for roughly 10 days before CD4+ T cells were isolated. Two-dose vaccination with either BNT162b2 or mRNA-1273 was given to the participants. Recipients of the vaccine had no prior SARS-CoV-2 infection and negative nucleocapsid antibodies. Half-medium changes using IL-2 medium occurred on days 3 and 7. Trimming at V came to 2 bases and at J to 7 bases, leaving 4 bases not matched to a gene. The germline V gene has CDR1 MNHEY and CDR2 SVGAGI. The CDR3 covers 15 residues. The receptor comes from a human donor who received a COVID-19 vaccine. The chain employs TRBV6-5 and TRBJ1-4; 10 positions agree with TRBD1. Sequenced here: CD4+ T cells from PBMCs cultured with HCoV-OC43 spike peptides, sampled after COVID-19 vaccination. The subset here: HCoV-OC43 spike overlapping peptide pool stimulation. CDR3 in amino acids: CASSYAGTGVEKLFF. DNA of the CDR3: TGTGCCAGCAGTTACGCCGGGACAGGGGTTGAAAAACTGTTTTTT.